A single sample gave rise to the 30 T cell receptor beta chains below, sequenced in a study of blood T cell repertoires in COVID-19. Libraries were prepared by immunoSEQ multiplex PCR; TCRdb keeps only in-frame clonotypes and omits some of them. The sample lists approximately 220,000 clones; 75% to 90% were seen once. The specimen was PBMCs or T cells enriched from blood (not recorded which). The source is a woman in her 30s who had been exposed to COVID-19.

This sequence joins TRBV5-1 and TRBJ1-1; 7 bases agree with TRBD1. V gave up 4 bases and J gave up 0 bases; unmatched junction bases: 6. Germline V gene sequence: CDR1 SGHRS, CDR2 YFSETQ. The CDR3 contains 15 residues. The CDR3, as DNA: TGCGCCAGCAGCCCCGGGACAGTGATGAACACTGAAGCTTTCTTT. This gives the protein CASSPGTVMNTEAFF.

V usage is TRBV4-1 and J usage is TRBJ1-2, with D maybe TRBD1 (6 bases). The CDR3 length is 20 residues. The V and J ends lost 0 bases and 2 bases respectively, with 25 bases between them. Germline V gives CDR1 MGHRA, CDR2 YSYEKL. In DNA, the CDR3 is TGCGCCAGCAGCCAAGAGTTCCAGGACAGCTTCGGCCCTCTAAACTATGGCTACACCTTC. It translates to CASSQEFQDSFGPLNYGYTF.

The J gene is TRBJ1-5, the V gene TRBV7-8; no reliable D call. Trimming stripped 0 bases from V and 5 bases from J, with 5 bases between. The germline gives CDR1 SGHVS, CDR2 FQNEAQ. The CDR3 spans 13 residues. This CDR3 reads CASSLAEDQPQHF. CDR3 bases: TGTGCCAGCAGCTTAGCGGAGGATCAGCCCCAGCATTTT.

The chain has TRBV6-5 and TRBJ1-2, with 9 positions matching TRBD1. Germline CDR1 and CDR2: MNHEY and SVGAGI. The CDR3 loop spans 12 amino acids. The junction had 5 bases not matched to a gene; V was cut back by 7 bases and J by 8 bases. The CDR3 reads CASTLQGAGYTF. The CDR3 region has the DNA TGTGCCAGCACCCTACAGGGGGCGGGCTACACCTTC.

V is TRBV12-3 or TRBV12-4 and J is TRBJ1-2; a weak D match, TRBD1 (5 bases). Trimming removed 7 bases from V and 5 bases from J, with 14 bases in between. There are 13 residues in the CDR3. Here the CDR3 reads CASTQRGLYGYTF. The CDR3 DNA sequence: TGTGCCAGCACTCAAAGGGGTCTTTATGGCTACACCTTC.

The genes are TRBV11-3 and TRBJ2-2; 10 bases align to TRBD2. This CDR3 is built from 16 residues. Germline V gene sequence: CDR1 SGHNT, CDR2 YENEEA. Germline trimming cut 5 bases from V and 1 base from J; bases unmatched to any gene: 4. The CDR3 protein is CASSPVAGGNTGELFF. For the CDR3, the DNA is TGTGCCAGCAGCCCCGTAGCGGGGGGGAACACCGGGGAGCTGTTTTTT.

This clone was recorded a few times. The chain links TRBV30 to TRBJ1-2; 8 bases map to TRBD1. Germline CDR1 reads GTSNPN; CDR2 reads SVGIG (reference sequence). The CDR3 contains 17 residues. V dropped 0 bases and J dropped 4; count of bases not matched to a gene: 13. CDR3 bases: TGTGCCTGGAGTGTACTGGGGCAGGGGGCTTATGTCTATGGCTACACCTTC. This codes for CAWSVLGQGAYVYGYTF.

The chain carries TRBV30 and TRBJ1-5; D perhaps matches TRBD1 (6 bases). The germline CDR1 and CDR2 sequences are GTSNPN and SVGIG (reference sequence). Trimming took 1 base from V and 5 from J, leaving 9 bases between them. This CDR3 contains 13 residues. The CDR3 DNA sequence: TGTGCCTGGAGTGCACAGGGAGATCAGCCCCAGCATTTT. The encoded protein is CAWSAQGDQPQHF.

This chain connects TRBV12-3 or TRBV12-4 to TRBJ1-2, with D perhaps TRBD1 (5 bases). The CDR3 has 13 residues. The V and J ends lost 6 bases and 1 base respectively, with 9 bases between them. The CDR3 region has the DNA TGTGCCAGCAGGCCCCAGGGTAACTATGGCTACACCTTC. Residues: CASRPQGNYGYTF.

The J gene is TRBJ2-6, the V gene TRBV19; D remains ambiguous. The V end was cut by 3 bases, the J end by 0 bases, with 12 bases between. The CDR3 contains 17 residues. Germline V lookup: CDR1 LNHDA, CDR2 SQIVND (reference sequence). The CDR3 region is CASSIPGTRSGANVLTF. The CDR3, as DNA: TGTGCCAGTAGTATCCCAGGAACCCGCTCTGGGGCCAACGTCCTGACTTTC.

The rearrangement uses TRBV3-1 (or the pseudogene TRBV3-2) and TRBJ1-2, with D maybe TRBD1 (5 bases). V lost 3 bases, J lost 4 bases, and 12 bases lay in between. Germline V CDR1 and CDR2: LGHDT, YNNKEL (reference sequence). The length of the CDR3 is 14 residues. The CDR3: CASSQSQGSYGYTF. CDR3 sequence (DNA): TGTGCCAGCAGCCAGTCGCAGGGCTCCTATGGCTACACCTTC.

The CDR3 spells CASSPYGQGAREQYF. CDR3 bases: TGTGCCAGCAGTCCGTATGGACAGGGGGCGCGCGAGCAGTACTTC. The chain links TRBV28 to TRBJ2-7; 11 bases match TRBD1. The V segment lost 5 bases and the J segment 6 bases; nucleotides outside the gene matches: 9. The CDR3 runs 15 residues. Looked up from germline, CDR1 is MDHEN and CDR2 is SYDVKM.

The chain couples TRBV18 to TRBJ2-7, with 9 bases lining up with TRBD1. The J segment lost 7 bases and the V segment lost 2 bases, leaving 6 bases of the junction unmatched. Germline lookup yields CDR1 KGHSH and CDR2 LQKENI. The CDR3 extends over 14 amino acids. CDR3 nucleotides: TGTGCCAGCTCACCATTACAGGGGGCGCAGGAGCAGTACTTC. Protein: CASSPLQGAQEQYF.

This clone has just a few counts. The rearrangement joins TRBV10-1 to TRBJ2-3; no reliable D call. CDR3 length: 15 residues. Germline CDR1 is WNHNN and CDR2 is SYGVQD (reference sequence). The V gene lost 2 bases and the J gene lost 1 base, with 10 bases spanning the gap. DNA for the CDR3: TGCGCCAGCAGTGAGCGCATAGAAGGCACAGATACGCAGTATTTT. Translated: CASSERIEGTDTQYF.

V gene TRBV14 combines with J gene TRBJ2-7; no clear D gene. Trimming took 6 bases from V and 3 from J, leaving 12 bases between them. CDR3 length: 13 amino acids. Germline V gene lookup returns CDR1 SGHDN and CDR2 FVKESK. The CDR3 loop reads CASSRGTLYEQYF. The CDR3 DNA sequence: TGTGCCAGCAGTAGAGGTACTCTCTACGAGCAGTACTTC.

The genes are TRBV7-8 and TRBJ2-7, with 7 bases matching TRBD1. The CDR3 loop spans 14 amino acids. The germline V gene encodes CDR1 SGHVS and CDR2 FQNEAQ. Trimming took 2 bases from V and 6 from J; bases not matched to a gene: 7. CDR3 coding DNA: TGTGCCAGCAGCTTAAGGCAGGGGGAGAGCGAGCAGTACTTC. The encoded protein is CASSLRQGESEQYF.

The V call is TRBV15, the J call TRBJ2-1; TRBD1 aligns across 7 bases. With V trimmed by 0 bases and J by 3 bases, 8 bases remained unmatched. This CDR3 is built from 17 residues. In germline, CDR1 is LNHNV, CDR2 YYDKDF (reference sequence). CDR3 nucleotides: TGTGCCACCAGCAGAGATCTCTGGGACAGTTTCTACAATGAGCAGTTCTTC. Encoded protein: CATSRDLWDSFYNEQFF. Complete variable domain (other parts from reference TRBV15 and TRBJ2-1): DAMVIQNPRYQVTQFGKPVTLSCSQTLNHNVMYWYQQKSSQAPKLLFHYYDKDFNNEADTPDNFQSRRPNTSFCFLDIRSPGLGDTAMYLCATSRDLWDSFYNEQFFGPGTRLTVL.

This chain joins TRBV28 and TRBJ1-5; a weak D match, TRBD1 (6 bases). This CDR3 has 16 residues. Germline CDR1 is MDHEN and CDR2 is SYDVKM. Deletions cut 4 bases from V and 7 bases from J, with 20 bases between. The DNA for the CDR3 is TGTGCCAGCAGTTGGCGAAAGGGGCCTGGGGGCCAGCCCCAGCATTTT. It codes for CASSWRKGPGGQPQHF.

This clone was detected only once. The chain carries TRBV18 and TRBJ1-3, with TRBD1 matching over 9 bases. CDR1 is KGHSH, CDR2 LQKENI, per germline. V gave up 6 bases and J gave up 4 bases; unmatched junction bases: 7. CDR3 length: 15 residues. This chain's CDR3 is CASSPGQGNGNTIYF. For the CDR3, the DNA is TGTGCCAGCTCGCCCGGACAGGGGAACGGAAACACCATATATTTT.

J is TRBJ2-7 and V is TRBV29-1; TRBD1 matches at 10 bases. The CDR3 runs to 14 residues. V gave up 5 bases and J gave up 2 bases; unmatched junction bases: 6. Germline V CDR1 and CDR2: SQVTM, ANQGSEA. In nucleotides, the CDR3 is TGCAGCGTTACCCTCGGGACAGGGGCCTACGAGCAGTACTTC. This translates into CSVTLGTGAYEQYF.

The genes are TRBV6-5 and TRBJ1-5, with D tentatively TRBD1 (6 bases). There are 15 residues in the CDR3. Germline V CDR1 and CDR2: MNHEY, SVGAGI. Between the trimmed V and J ends, which lost 6 bases and 0 bases, there was a span of 12 bases. CDR3 nucleotides: TGTGCCAGCAGAGATGGACAGTATAGCAATCAGCCCCAGCATTTT. This encodes CASRDGQYSNQPQHF.

This chain connects TRBV15 to TRBJ2-4, with 9 bases fitting TRBD1. Germline lookup yields CDR1 LNHNV and CDR2 YYDKDF (reference sequence). The V and J ends lost 3 bases and 8 bases, in that order; junction bases with no gene match: 11. The CDR3 has 16 residues. Here the CDR3 DNA reads TGTGCCACCAGCAGGGCCACCGGGACAGGGTACGACATTCAGTACTTC. Its translation is CATSRATGTGYDIQYF.

The rearrangement links TRBV12-3 or TRBV12-4 to TRBJ2-7, with TRBD1 identical over 8 bases. CDR3 length equals 13 residues. The V and J ends lost 4 bases and 3 bases, in that order; junction bases with no gene match: 2. The CDR3 nucleotides are TGTGCCAGCAGTTACGGACAGGGCTACGAGCAGTACTTC. Amino acids: CASSYGQGYEQYF.

V and J are TRBV9 and TRBJ1-1, with D perhaps matching TRBD1 (6 bases). Looked up from germline, CDR1 is SGDLS and CDR2 is YYNGEE. This CDR3 is built from 13 residues. Trimming cost V 4 bases and J 4 bases, with 11 bases left between them. The CDR3 loop is CASSSGGATEAFF. The CDR3 region has the DNA TGTGCCAGCAGCTCCGGGGGGGCCACTGAAGCTTTCTTT. Using reference TRBV9 and TRBJ1-1 for the parts outside the CDR3, the full variable domain is DSGVTQTPKHLITATGQRVTLRCSPRSGDLSVYWYQQSLDQGLQFLIQYYNGEERAKGNILERFSAQQFPDLHSELNLSSLELGDSALYFCASSSGGATEAFFGQGTRLTVV.

The chain couples TRBV5-1 to TRBJ1-1; 7 bases agree with TRBD1. Germline-derived CDR1 and CDR2 are SGHRS and YFSETQ. The CDR3 totals 14 residues. J lost 0 bases, V lost 4 bases, and 3 bases had no gene match. The CDR3 is CASSPDRVNTEAFF. The CDR3, as DNA: TGCGCCAGCAGCCCCGACAGGGTGAACACTGAAGCTTTCTTT.

V is TRBV14 and J is TRBJ2-3; weak D call: TRBD1 (5 bases). Trimming cost V 4 bases and J 6 bases, with 14 bases left between them. This CDR3 spans 14 amino acids. Per the germline V gene, CDR1 is SGHDN and CDR2 is FVKESK. In nucleotides, the CDR3 is TGTGCCAGCAGCCCATCTGTCAGGGTGGATACGCAGTATTTT. Translating gives CASSPSVRVDTQYF. The full variable domain, rest sourced from reference TRBV14 and TRBJ2-3, is EAGVTQFPSHSVIEKGQTVTLRCDPISGHDNLYWYRRVMGKEIKFLLHFVKESKQDESGMPNNRFLAERTGGTYSTLKVQPAELEDSGVYFCASSPSVRVDTQYFGPGTRLTVL.

The J gene is TRBJ2-7, the V gene TRBV11-3; TRBD1 matches 9 bases. With 1 base clipped from V and 5 bases from J, the junction kept 6 bases outside the gene matches. Germline V lookup: CDR1 SGHNT, CDR2 YENEEA. The CDR3 runs to 15 residues. The CDR3 spells CASSLGGTGLNEQYF. CDR3 nucleotide sequence: TGTGCCAGCAGCTTAGGGGGGACAGGGCTTAACGAGCAGTACTTC.

The chain is built from TRBV19 and TRBJ1-2; no clear D. Trimming left V 0 bases short and J 4 bases short, with 9 bases between. The CDR3 contains 14 residues. CDR1 and CDR2 (germline): LNHDA, SQIVND (reference sequence). CDR3 sequence reads: CASSIEEGGYGYTF. The CDR3 coding sequence is TGTGCCAGTAGTATAGAAGAGGGTGGCTATGGCTACACCTTC.

The chain joins TRBV5-8 to TRBJ2-7; no definite D call. Germline CDR1 and CDR2: SGHTS and YDEGEE. CDR3 length: 13 amino acids. The ends were cut back, 2 bases at V and 3 bases at J, with 9 bases in the middle. Written as DNA, the CDR3 is TGTGCCAGCAGCTTTGGCCTCCTCTACGAGCAGTACTTC. It encodes CASSFGLLYEQYF.

The chain has TRBV13 and TRBJ2-7; D not resolved. Germline loops: CDR1 PRHDT, CDR2 FYEKMQ (reference sequence). This CDR3 contains 14 residues. V was clipped by 1 base and J by 0 bases, with 7 bases between them. CDR3 DNA: TGTGCCAGCAGCTTAGCGTCCCTCTCCTACGAGCAGTACTTC. This sequence encodes CASSLASLSYEQYF. The full variable domain, completed using reference TRBV13 and TRBJ2-7, is AAGVIQSPRHLIKEKRETATLKCYPIPRHDTVYWYQQGPGQDPQFLISFYEKMQSDKGSIPDRFSAQQFSDYHSELNMSSLELGDSALYFCASSLASLSYEQYFGPGTRLTVT.